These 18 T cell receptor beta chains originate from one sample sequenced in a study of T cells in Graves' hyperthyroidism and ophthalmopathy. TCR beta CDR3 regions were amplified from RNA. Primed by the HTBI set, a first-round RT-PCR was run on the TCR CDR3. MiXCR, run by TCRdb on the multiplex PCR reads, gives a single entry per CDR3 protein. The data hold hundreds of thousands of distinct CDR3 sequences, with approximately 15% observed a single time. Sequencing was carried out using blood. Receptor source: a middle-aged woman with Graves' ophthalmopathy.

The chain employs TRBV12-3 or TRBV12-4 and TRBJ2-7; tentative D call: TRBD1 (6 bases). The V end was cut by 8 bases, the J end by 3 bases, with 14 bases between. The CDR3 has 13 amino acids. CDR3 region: CASGDIPIYEQYF. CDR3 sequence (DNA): TGTGCCAGCGGGGACATACCTATCTACGAGCAGTACTTC.

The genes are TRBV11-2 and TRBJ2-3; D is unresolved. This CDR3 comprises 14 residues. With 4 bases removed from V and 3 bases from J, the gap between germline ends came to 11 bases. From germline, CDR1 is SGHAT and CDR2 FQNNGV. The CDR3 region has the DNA TGTGCCAGCAGCTCACCGAGAAGTACAGATACGCAGTATTTT. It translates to CASSSPRSTDTQYF.

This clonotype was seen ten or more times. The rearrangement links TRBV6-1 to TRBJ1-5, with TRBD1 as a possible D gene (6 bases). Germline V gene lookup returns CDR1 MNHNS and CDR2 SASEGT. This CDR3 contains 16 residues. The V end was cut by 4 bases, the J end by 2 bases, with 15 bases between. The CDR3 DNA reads TGTGCCAGCAGTGCTTCATCGGGGGCGGGCAATCAGCCCCAGCATTTT. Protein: CASSASSGAGNQPQHF.

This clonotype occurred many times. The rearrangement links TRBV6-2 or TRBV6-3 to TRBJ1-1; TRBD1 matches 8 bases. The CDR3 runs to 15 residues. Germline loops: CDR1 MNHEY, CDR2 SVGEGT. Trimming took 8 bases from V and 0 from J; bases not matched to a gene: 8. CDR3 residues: CASSGQGGVNTEAFF. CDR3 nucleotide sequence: TGTGCCAGCTCCGGACAGGGTGGTGTGAACACTGAAGCTTTCTTT.

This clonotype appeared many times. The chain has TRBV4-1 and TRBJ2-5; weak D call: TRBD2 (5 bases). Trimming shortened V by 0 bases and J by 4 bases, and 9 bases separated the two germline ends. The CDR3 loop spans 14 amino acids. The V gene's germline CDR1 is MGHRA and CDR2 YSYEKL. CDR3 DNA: TGCGCCAGCAGCCAAGATTCTAGCAGAGAGACCCAGTACTTC. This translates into CASSQDSSRETQYF.

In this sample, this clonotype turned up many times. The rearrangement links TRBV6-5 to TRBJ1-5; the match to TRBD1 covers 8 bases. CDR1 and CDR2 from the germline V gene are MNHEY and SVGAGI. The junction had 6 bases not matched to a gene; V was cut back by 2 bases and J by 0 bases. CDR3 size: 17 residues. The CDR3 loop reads CASSYHGRGRSNQPQHF. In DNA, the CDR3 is TGTGCCAGCAGTTACCATGGCAGGGGGCGTAGCAATCAGCCCCAGCATTTT.

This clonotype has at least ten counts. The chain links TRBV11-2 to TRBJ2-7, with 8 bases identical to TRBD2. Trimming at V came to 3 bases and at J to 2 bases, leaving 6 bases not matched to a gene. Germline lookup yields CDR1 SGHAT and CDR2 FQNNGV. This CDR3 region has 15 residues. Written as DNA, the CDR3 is TGTGCCAGCAGCTTCGGGGGGGTAATGGCCTACGAGCAGTACTTC. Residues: CASSFGGVMAYEQYF.

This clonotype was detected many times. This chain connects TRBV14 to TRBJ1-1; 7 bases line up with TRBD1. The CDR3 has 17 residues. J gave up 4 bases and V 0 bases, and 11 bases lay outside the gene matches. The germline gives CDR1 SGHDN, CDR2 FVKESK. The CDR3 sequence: CASSQDRGIRISTEAFF. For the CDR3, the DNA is TGTGCCAGCAGCCAAGACAGGGGGATCCGTATCTCCACTGAAGCTTTCTTT.

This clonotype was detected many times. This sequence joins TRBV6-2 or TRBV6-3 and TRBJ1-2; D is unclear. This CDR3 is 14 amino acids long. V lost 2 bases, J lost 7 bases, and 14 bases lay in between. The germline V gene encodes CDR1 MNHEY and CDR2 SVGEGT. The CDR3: CASSYLAGFGGYTF. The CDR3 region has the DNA TGTGCCAGCAGTTACCTAGCCGGGTTCGGTGGCTACACCTTC.

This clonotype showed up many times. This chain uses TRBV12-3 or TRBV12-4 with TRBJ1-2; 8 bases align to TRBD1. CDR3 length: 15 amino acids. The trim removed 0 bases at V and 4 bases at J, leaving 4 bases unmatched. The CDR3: CASSLARQGIYGYTF. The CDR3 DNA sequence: TGTGCCAGCAGTTTAGCGCGACAGGGGATCTATGGCTACACCTTC.

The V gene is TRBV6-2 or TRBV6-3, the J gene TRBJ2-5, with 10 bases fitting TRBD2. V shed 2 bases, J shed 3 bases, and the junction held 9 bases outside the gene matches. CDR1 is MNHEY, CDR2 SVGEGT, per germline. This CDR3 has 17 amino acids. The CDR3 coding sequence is TGTGCCAGCAGTTACATTCAGTCCGGGACTAGCGAAGAGACCCAGTACTTC. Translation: CASSYIQSGTSEETQYF.

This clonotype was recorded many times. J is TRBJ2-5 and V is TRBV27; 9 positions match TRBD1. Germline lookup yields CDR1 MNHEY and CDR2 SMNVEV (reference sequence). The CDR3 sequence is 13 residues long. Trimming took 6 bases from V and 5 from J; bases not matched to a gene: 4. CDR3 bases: TGTGCCAGCAGGGGACAGGGATGGGAGACCCAGTACTTC. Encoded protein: CASRGQGWETQYF.

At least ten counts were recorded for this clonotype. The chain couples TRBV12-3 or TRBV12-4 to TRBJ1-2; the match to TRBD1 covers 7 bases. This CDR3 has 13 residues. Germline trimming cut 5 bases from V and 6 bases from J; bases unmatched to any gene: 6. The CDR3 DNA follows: TGTGCCAGCAGTACGACAGGGAATGATGGCTACACCTTC. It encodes CASSTTGNDGYTF.

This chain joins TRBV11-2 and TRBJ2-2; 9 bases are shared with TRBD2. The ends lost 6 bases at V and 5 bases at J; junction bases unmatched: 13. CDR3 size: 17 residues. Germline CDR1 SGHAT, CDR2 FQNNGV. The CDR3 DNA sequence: TGTGCCAGCAGAACCCTTTTAGCGGGAGAAGGTACCGGGGAGCTGTTTTTT. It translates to CASRTLLAGEGTGELFF.

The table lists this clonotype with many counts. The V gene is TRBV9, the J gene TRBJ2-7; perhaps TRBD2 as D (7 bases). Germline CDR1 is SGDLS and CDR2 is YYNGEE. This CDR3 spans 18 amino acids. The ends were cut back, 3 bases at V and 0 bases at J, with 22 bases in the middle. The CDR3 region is CASSDQLGGGPGSYEQYF. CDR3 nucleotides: TGTGCCAGCAGCGATCAACTAGGGGGGGGGCCGGGCTCCTACGAGCAGTACTTC.

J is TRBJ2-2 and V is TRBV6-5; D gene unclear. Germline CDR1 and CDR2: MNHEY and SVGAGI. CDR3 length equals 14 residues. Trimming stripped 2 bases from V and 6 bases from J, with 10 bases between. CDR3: CASSYLGLPGELFF. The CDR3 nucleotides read TGTGCCAGCAGTTACCTCGGGCTACCCGGGGAGCTGTTTTTT.

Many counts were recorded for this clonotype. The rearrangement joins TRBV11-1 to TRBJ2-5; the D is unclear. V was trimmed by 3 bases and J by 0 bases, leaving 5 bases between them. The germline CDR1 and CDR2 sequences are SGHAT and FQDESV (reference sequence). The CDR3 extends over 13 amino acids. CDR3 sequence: CASSLGNQETQYF. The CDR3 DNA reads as TGTGCCAGCAGCTTGGGCAACCAAGAGACCCAGTACTTC.

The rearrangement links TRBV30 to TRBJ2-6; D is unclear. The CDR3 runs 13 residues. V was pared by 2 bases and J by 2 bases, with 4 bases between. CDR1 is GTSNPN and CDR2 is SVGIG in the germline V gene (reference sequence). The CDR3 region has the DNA TGTGCCTGGAGTCTGGCTGGGGCCAACGTCCTGACTTTC. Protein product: CAWSLAGANVLTF.